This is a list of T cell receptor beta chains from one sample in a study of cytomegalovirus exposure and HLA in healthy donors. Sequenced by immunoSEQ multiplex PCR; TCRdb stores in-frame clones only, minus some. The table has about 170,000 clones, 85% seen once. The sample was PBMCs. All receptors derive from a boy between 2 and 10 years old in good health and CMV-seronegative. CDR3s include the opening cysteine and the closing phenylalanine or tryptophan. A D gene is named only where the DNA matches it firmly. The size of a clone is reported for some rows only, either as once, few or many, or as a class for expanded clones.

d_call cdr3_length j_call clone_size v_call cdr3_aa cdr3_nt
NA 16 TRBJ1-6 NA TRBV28 CASTFEGSSYNSPLHF TGTGCCAGCACTTTCGAAGGGAGCTCCTATAATTCACCCCTCCACTTT
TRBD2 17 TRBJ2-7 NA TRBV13 CASSPRGGGRAKNEQYF TGTGCCAGCAGCCCGAGGGGTGGCGGGAGGGCGAAAAACGAGCAGTACTTC
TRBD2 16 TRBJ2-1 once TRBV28 CASSLWSSGGAGEQFF TGTGCCAGCAGTTTATGGTCTAGCGGGGGGGCCGGTGAGCAGTTCTTC
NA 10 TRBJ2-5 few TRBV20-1 CSARQETQYF TGCAGTGCGCGGCAAGAGACCCAGTACTTC
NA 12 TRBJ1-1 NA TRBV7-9 CASSVRVGEAFF TGTGCCAGCAGCGTCAGGGTCGGTGAAGCTTTCTTT
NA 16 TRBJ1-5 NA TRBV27 CASSPGTPYSNQPQHF TGTGCCAGCAGTCCAGGGACACCCTATAGCAATCAGCCCCAGCATTTT
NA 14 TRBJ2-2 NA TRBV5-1 CASSFYHNTGELFF TGCGCCAGCAGCTTCTACCACAACACCGGGGAGCTGTTTTTT
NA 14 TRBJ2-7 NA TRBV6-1 CASSARGDSYEQYF TGTGCCAGCAGTGCCAGGGGCGACTCCTACGAGCAGTACTTC
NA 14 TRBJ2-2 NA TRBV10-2 CASSGTRDTGELFF TGCGCCAGCAGTGGGACAAGGGACACCGGGGAGCTGTTTTTT
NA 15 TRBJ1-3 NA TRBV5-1 CASSLDRLSGNTIYF TGCGCCAGCAGCCTAGACAGGCTCTCTGGAAACACCATATATTTT
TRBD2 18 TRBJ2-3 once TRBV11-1 CASSFGLAGLMWADTQYF TGTGCCAGCAGCTTCGGACTAGCGGGCCTCATGTGGGCAGATACGCAGTATTTT
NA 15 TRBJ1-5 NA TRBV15 CATSREQGINQPQHF TGTGCCACCAGCAGAGAACAGGGCATCAATCAGCCCCAGCATTTT
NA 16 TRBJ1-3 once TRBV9 CASSEISTDSGNTIYF TGTGCCAGCAGTGAGATATCGACTGACTCTGGAAACACCATATATTTT
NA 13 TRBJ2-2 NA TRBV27 CASTRGGTGELFF TGTGCCAGTACCCGAGGTGGCACCGGGGAGCTGTTTTTT
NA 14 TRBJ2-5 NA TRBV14 CASSQDPQQETQYF TGTGCCAGCAGCCAAGATCCCCAACAAGAGACCCAGTACTTC
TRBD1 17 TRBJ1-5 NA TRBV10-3 CAISTSFGQGDYQPQHF TGTGCCATCAGTACCTCATTTGGACAGGGGGATTATCAGCCCCAGCATTTT
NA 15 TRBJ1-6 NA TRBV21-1 CASSIVGETGAPLHF TGTGCCAGCAGCATCGTAGGGGAGACAGGGGCACCCCTCCACTTT
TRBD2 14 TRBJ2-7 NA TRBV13 CASREAGEGYEQYF TGTGCCAGCAGGGAAGCGGGAGAAGGGTACGAGCAGTACTTC
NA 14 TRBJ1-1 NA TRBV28 CASRNPGANTEAFF TGTGCCAGCAGGAACCCAGGGGCGAACACTGAAGCTTTCTTT
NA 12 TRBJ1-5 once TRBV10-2 CASSESRTAQHF TGCGCCAGCAGTGAGTCCCGGACAGCCCAGCATTTT
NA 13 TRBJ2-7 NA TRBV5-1 CASSLADIYEQYF TGCGCCAGCAGCTTGGCAGACATCTACGAGCAGTACTTC
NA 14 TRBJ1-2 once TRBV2 CASSVGASFSSYTF TGTGCCAGCAGTGTAGGGGCCTCTTTCAGTAGCTACACCTTC
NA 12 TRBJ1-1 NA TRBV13 CASSLSNTEAFF TGTGCCAGCAGCCTGTCGAACACTGAAGCTTTCTTT
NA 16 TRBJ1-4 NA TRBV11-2 CASSSLRWETNEKLFF TGTGCCAGCAGCTCCCTCAGGTGGGAGACTAATGAAAAACTGTTTTTT
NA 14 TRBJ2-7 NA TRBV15 CATGSGRSSYEQYF TGTGCCACCGGGAGCGGGCGGAGTTCCTACGAGCAGTACTTC
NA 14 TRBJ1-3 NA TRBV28 CASRPSGTGNTIYF TGTGCCAGCAGACCGTCCGGGACAGGAAACACCATATATTTT
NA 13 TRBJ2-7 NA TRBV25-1 CASSDVLEDEQYF TGTGCCAGCAGTGACGTCCTCGAGGACGAGCAGTACTTC
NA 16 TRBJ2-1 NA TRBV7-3 CASSSISGRGKNEQFF TGTGCCAGCAGCTCCATTAGCGGTAGAGGGAAGAATGAGCAGTTCTTC
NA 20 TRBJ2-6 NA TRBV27 CASSLSRRRDFFSGANVLTF TGTGCCAGCAGTTTATCCCGGCGCCGGGATTTTTTCTCTGGGGCCAACGTCCTGACTTTC
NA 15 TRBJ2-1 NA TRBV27 CASRTSTLSYNEQFF TGTGCCAGCAGAACTAGTACCCTCTCCTACAATGAGCAGTTCTTC
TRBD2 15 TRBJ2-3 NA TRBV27 CASSPRTSGTDTQYF TGTGCCAGCAGTCCCCGGACTAGCGGGACAGATACGCAGTATTTT
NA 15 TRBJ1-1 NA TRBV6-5 CASSPRVTKNTEAFF TGTGCCAGCAGTCCACGGGTTACCAAGAACACTGAAGCTTTCTTT
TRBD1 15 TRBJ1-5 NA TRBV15 CATSRVDRDNQPQHF TGTGCCACCAGCAGGGTGGACAGGGACAATCAGCCCCAGCATTTT
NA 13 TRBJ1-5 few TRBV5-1 CASSLDQNQPQHF TGCGCCAGCAGCTTGGACCAGAATCAGCCCCAGCATTTT
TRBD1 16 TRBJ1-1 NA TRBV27 CASSLLGTGHNTEAFF TGTGCCAGCAGTTTACTCGGGACAGGGCACAACACTGAAGCTTTCTTT
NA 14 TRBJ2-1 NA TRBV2 CASNRLALSNEQFF TGTGCCAGCAACCGCCTAGCCTTGTCCAATGAGCAGTTCTTC
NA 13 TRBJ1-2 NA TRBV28 CASSLSTNYGYTF TGTGCCAGCAGTTTGTCAACTAACTATGGCTACACCTTC
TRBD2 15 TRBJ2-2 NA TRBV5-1 CASNPVAGSPGELFF TGCGCCAGCAACCCGGTAGCGGGATCACCCGGGGAGCTGTTTTTT
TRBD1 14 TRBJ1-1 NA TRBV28 CASSLGQKNTEAFF TGTGCCAGCAGTTTGGGACAGAAGAACACTGAAGCTTTCTTT
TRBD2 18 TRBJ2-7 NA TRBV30 CASYGAGGRGENGYEQYF TGTGCCTCCTACGGGGCGGGAGGACGAGGAGAGAATGGCTACGAGCAGTACTTC
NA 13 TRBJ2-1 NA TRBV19 CASSILADNEQFF TGTGCCAGTAGTATTTTGGCAGACAATGAGCAGTTCTTC
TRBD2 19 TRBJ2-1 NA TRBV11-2 CASSLVIGRDGKFYNEQFF TGTGCCAGCAGCTTAGTAATAGGGAGGGACGGGAAATTCTACAATGAGCAGTTCTTC